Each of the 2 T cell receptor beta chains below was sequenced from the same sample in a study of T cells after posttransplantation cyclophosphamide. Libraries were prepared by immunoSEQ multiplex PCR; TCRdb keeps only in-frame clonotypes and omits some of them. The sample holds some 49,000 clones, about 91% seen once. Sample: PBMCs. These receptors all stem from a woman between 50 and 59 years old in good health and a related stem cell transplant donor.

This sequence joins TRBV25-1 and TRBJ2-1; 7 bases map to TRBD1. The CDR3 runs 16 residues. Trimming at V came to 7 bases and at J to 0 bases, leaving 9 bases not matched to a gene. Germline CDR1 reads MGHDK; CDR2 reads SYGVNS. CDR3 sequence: CASKPIRDSSYNEQFF. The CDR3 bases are TGTGCCAGCAAGCCCATCCGGGACAGCTCCTACAATGAGCAGTTCTTC.

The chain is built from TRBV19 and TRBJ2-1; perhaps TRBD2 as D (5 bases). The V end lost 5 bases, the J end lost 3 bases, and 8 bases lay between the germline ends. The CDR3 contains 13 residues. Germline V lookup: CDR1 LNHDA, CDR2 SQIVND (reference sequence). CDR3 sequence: CASSVTSYNEQFF. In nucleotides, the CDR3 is TGTGCCAGTAGTGTTACTAGCTACAATGAGCAGTTCTTC.